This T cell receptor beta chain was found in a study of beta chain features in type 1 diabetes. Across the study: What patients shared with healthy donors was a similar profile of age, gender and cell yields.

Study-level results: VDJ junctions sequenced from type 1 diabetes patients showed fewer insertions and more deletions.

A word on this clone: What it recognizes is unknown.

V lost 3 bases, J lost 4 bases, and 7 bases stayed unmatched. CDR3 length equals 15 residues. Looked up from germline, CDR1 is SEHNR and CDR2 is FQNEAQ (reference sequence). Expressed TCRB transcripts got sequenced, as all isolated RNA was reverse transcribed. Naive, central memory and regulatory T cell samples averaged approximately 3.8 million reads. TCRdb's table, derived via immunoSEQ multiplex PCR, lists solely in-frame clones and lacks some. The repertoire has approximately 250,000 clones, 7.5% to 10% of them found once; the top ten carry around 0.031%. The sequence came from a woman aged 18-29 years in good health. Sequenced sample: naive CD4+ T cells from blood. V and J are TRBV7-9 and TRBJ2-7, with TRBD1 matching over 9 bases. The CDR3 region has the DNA TGTGCCAGCAGCTTCTCGACAGGGGGAGGATACGAGCAGTACTTC. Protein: CASSFSTGGGYEQYF.